Below are 8 T cell receptor beta chains sequenced from a single sample in a study of T cells in Graves' hyperthyroidism and ophthalmopathy. Amplification yielded TCR beta CDR3 regions, with RNA transcripts as the source. The HTBI primer set drove a first-round RT-PCR of the TCR CDR3. TCRdb reprocessed the multiplex PCR reads with MiXCR, giving one entry per CDR3 protein. The sample consists of hundreds of thousands of distinct CDR3 sequences, roughly a sixth of them appearing once. The sequenced sample was blood. Every receptor here comes from a woman in her thirties or forties with Graves' ophthalmopathy.

For the CDR3, the DNA is TGTGCCAGCAGTCGGGACAGGAACACAGATACGCAGTATTTT. Its translation is CASSRDRNTDTQYF. The chain uses TRBV6-2 or TRBV6-3 and TRBJ2-3; 8 positions agree with TRBD1. The V and J ends lost 5 bases and 2 bases, in that order; junction bases with no gene match: 3. This CDR3 has 14 amino acids. The germline CDR1 and CDR2 sequences are MNHEY and SVGEGT.

The chain employs TRBV6-4 and TRBJ2-1; TRBD2 aligns across 14 bases. Losses at the gene ends were 5 bases for V and 6 bases for J; bases not matched to a gene: 6. Germline V gene lookup returns CDR1 MRHNA and CDR2 SNTAGT. The CDR3 is 16 residues long. DNA for the CDR3: TGTGCCAGCAGTCCTGAAGGACTAGCGGGGGGCAATGAGCAGTTCTTC. It yields the protein CASSPEGLAGGNEQFF.

This clonotype was found many times. The chain uses TRBV2 and TRBJ1-5; D might be TRBD1 (5 bases). Germline CDR1 and CDR2: SNHLY and FYNNEI. The CDR3 is 13 residues long. V was trimmed by 8 bases and J by 3 bases, leaving 11 bases between them. The CDR3, as DNA: TGTGCCAGCTGGGACGGGTTCAATCAGCCCCAGCATTTT. Amino acid sequence: CASWDGFNQPQHF.

In this sample, this clonotype turned up many times. The chain uses TRBV28 and TRBJ2-7; TRBD2 matches 7 bases. The CDR3 totals 16 residues. Germline V gene lookup returns CDR1 MDHEN and CDR2 SYDVKM. With V trimmed by 2 bases and J by 1 base, 8 bases remained unmatched. CDR3 DNA: TGTGCCAGCAGTTTAGTTGTGTGGGGAGGGTCCTACGAGCAGTACTTC. This encodes CASSLVVWGGSYEQYF. Filled out from reference TRBV28 and TRBJ2-7, the complete variable domain reads DVKVTQSSRYLVKRTGEKVFLECVQDMDHENMFWYRQDPGLGLRLIYFSYDVKMKEKGDIPEGYSVSREKKERFSLILESASTNQTSMYLCASSLVVWGGSYEQYFGPGTRLTVT.

At least ten counts were recorded for this clonotype. The V call is TRBV27, the J call TRBJ1-1; D is unclear. The CDR3 runs to 13 residues. V was cut by 0 bases and J by 8 bases, with 10 bases left in between. From germline, CDR1 is MNHEY and CDR2 SMNVEV (reference sequence). The CDR3 DNA is TGTGCCAGCAGTTTATCGGGAGGTTCCGAAGCTTTCTTT. This codes for CASSLSGGSEAFF.

The J gene is TRBJ2-4, the V gene TRBV4-2; 9 nucleotides match TRBD2. This CDR3 has 17 amino acids. Looked up from germline, CDR1 is LGHNA and CDR2 is YNFKEQ. Trimming at V came to 0 bases and at J to 2 bases, leaving 5 bases not matched to a gene. CDR3 coding DNA: TGTGCCAGCAGCCAAGACGGACTAGCGTTGACCAAAAACATTCAGTACTTC. The encoded protein is CASSQDGLALTKNIQYF.

The chain joins TRBV20-1 to TRBJ2-5, with 13 bases lining up with TRBD2. Germline assignment: CDR1 DFQATT and CDR2 SNEGSKA (reference sequence). After removal of 2 bases from V and 2 bases from J, the junction contained 8 bases not matched to a gene. CDR3 length equals 17 residues. DNA of the CDR3: TGCAGTGCTAGATTAGGACTAGCGGGAGTGAAACAAGAGACCCAGTACTTC. It is translated as CSARLGLAGVKQETQYF.

Regarding this clonotype: This may arise from a read error, as a much more abundant clone is one base away. This chain connects TRBV5-1 to TRBJ2-7, with D tentatively TRBD1 or TRBD2 (5 bases each). Germline-derived CDR1 and CDR2 are SGHRS and YFSETQ. CDR3 length: 14 residues. The CDR3 protein is CVSSPEGLSHEQYF. In DNA form, the CDR3 reads TGCGTCAGCAGCCCCGAGGGGCTCTCCCACGAGCAGTACTTC.